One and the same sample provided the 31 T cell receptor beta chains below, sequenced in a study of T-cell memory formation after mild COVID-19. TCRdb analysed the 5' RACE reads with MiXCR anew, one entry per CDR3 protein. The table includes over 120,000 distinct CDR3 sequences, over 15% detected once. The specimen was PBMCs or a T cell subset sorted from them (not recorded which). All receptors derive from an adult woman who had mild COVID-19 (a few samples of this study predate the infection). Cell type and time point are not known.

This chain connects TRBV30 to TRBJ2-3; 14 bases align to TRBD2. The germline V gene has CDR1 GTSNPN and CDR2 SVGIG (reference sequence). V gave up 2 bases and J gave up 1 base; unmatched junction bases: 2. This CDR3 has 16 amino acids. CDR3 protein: CAWSRGLAGGTDTQYF. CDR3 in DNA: TGTGCCTGGAGTAGGGGACTAGCGGGAGGCACAGATACGCAGTATTTT.

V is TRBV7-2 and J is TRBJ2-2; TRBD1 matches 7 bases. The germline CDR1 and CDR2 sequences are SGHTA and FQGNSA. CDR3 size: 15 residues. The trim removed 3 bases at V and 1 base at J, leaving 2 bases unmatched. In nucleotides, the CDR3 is TGTGCCAGCAGCTTCCGGACAGGGAACACCGGGGAGCTGTTTTTT. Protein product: CASSFRTGNTGELFF.

Here the CDR3 DNA reads TGTGCCAGCACCCGGGACTATTCTGGGGCCAACGTCCTGACTTTC. This encodes CASTRDYSGANVLTF. V usage is TRBV6-2 or TRBV6-3 and J usage is TRBJ2-6; 7 positions match TRBD2. The CDR3 is 15 residues long. The V gene end was trimmed by 7 bases and the J gene end by 1 base; junction bases not matched to a gene: 4. The germline gives CDR1 MNHEY, CDR2 SVGEGT.

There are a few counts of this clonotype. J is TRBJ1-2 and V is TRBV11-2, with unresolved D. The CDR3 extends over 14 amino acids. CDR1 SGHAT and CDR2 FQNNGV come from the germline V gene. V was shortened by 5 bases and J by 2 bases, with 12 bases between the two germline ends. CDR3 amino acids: CASSHLSQNYGYTF. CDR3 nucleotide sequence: TGTGCCAGCAGCCACCTATCTCAGAACTATGGCTACACCTTC.

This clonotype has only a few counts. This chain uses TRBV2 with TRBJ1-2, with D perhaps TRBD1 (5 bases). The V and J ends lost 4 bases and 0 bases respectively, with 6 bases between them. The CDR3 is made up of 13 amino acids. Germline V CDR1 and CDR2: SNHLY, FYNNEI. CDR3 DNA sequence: TGTGCCAGCAGTGGACAGTCTAACTATGGCTACACCTTC. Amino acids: CASSGQSNYGYTF.

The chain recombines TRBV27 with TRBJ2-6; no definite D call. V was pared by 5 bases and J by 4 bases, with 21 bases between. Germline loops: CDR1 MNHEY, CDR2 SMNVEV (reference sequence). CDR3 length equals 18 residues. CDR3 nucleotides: TGTGCCAGCAGTCTCCGGTCGGGCCTCCGGGCGGGGGCCAACGTCCTGACTTTC. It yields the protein CASSLRSGLRAGANVLTF. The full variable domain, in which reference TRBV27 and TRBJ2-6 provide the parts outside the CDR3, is EAQVTQNPRYLITVTGKKLTVTCSQNMNHEYMSWYRQDPGLGLRQIYYSMNVEVTDKGDVPEGYKVSRKEKRNFPLILESPSPNQTSLYFCASSLRSGLRAGANVLTFGAGSRLTVL.

As DNA, the CDR3 is TGCGCCAGCAGCTTCGACAGGGGCGGGTCTGGAAACACCATATATTTT. Translation gives CASSFDRGGSGNTIYF. The J gene is TRBJ1-3, the V gene TRBV5-1; 8 bases align to TRBD1. This CDR3 contains 16 residues. Germline V gives CDR1 SGHRS, CDR2 YFSETQ. J was trimmed by 1 base and V by 2 bases; bases with no gene match: 5.

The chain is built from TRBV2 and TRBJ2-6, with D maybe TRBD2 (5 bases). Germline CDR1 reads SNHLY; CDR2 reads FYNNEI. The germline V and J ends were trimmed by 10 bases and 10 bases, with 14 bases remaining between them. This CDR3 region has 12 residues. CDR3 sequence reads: CATERVKNVLTF. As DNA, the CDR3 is TGTGCCACAGAGAGGGTCAAAAACGTCCTGACTTTC.

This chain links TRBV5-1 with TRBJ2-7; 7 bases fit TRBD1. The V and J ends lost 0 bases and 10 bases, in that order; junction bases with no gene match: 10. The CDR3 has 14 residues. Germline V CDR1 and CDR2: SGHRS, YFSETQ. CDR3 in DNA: TGCGCCAGCAGCTTGGCGGTCGAAGGGGGCGACCAGTACTTC. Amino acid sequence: CASSLAVEGGDQYF.

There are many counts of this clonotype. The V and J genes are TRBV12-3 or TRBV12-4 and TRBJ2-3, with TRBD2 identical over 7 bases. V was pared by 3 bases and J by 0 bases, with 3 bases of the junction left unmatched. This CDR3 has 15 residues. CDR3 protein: CASSLSGASTDTQYF. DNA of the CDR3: TGTGCCAGCAGTTTGAGCGGGGCGAGCACAGATACGCAGTATTTT.

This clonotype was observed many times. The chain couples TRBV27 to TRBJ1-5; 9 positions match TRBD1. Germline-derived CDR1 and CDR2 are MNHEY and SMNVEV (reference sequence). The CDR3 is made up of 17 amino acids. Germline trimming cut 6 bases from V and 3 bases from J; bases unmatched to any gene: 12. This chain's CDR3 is CASRPSPRTGDNQPQHF. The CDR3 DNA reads TGTGCCAGCAGGCCCTCGCCCCGGACAGGGGACAATCAGCCCCAGCATTTT.

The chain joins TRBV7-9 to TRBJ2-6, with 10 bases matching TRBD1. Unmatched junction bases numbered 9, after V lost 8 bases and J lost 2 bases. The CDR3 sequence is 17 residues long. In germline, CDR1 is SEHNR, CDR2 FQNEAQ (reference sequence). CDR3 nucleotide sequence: TGTGCCAGCCCCGAGACAGGGGGCGAGGCTGGGGCCAACGTCCTGACTTTC. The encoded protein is CASPETGGEAGANVLTF.

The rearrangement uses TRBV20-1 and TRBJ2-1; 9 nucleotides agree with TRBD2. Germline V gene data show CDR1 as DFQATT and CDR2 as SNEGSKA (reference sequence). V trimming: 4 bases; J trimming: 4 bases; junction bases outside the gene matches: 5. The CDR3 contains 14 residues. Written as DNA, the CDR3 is TGCAGTGCTACTCGCACTAGCGGGTACAATGAGCAGTTCTTC. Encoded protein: CSATRTSGYNEQFF.

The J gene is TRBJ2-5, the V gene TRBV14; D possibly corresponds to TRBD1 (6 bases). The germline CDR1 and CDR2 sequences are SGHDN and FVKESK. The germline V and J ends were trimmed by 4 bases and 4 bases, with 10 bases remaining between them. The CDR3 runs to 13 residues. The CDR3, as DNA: TGTGCCAGCAGCCCAGGGGAGAGAGAGACCCAGTACTTC. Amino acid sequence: CASSPGERETQYF.

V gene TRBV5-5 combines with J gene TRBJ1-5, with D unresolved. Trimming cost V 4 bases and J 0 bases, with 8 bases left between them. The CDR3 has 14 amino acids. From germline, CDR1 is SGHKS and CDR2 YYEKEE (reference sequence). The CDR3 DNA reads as TGTGCCAGCAGCCTAGCCTATAGCAATCAGCCCCAGCATTTT. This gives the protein CASSLAYSNQPQHF.

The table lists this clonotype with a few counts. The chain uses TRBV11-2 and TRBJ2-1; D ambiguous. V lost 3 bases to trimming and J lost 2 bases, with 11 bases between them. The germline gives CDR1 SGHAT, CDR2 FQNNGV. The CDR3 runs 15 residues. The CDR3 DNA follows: TGTGCCAGCAGCTTTGGGCCAGGAACCTACAATGAGCAGTTCTTC. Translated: CASSFGPGTYNEQFF.

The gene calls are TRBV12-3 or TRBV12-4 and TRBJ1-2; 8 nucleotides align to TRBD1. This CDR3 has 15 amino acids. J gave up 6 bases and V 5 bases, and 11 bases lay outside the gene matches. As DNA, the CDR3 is TGTGCCAGCAGTCGGGACAGGTTATCGTTGAATGGCTACACCTTC. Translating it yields CASSRDRLSLNGYTF.

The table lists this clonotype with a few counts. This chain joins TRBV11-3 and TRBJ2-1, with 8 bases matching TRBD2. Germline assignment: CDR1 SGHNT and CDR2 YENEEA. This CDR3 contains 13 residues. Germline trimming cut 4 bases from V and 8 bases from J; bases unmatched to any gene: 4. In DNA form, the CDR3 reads TGTGCCAGCAGCTACGGGGGGGCCTATGAGCAGTTCTTC. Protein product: CASSYGGAYEQFF.

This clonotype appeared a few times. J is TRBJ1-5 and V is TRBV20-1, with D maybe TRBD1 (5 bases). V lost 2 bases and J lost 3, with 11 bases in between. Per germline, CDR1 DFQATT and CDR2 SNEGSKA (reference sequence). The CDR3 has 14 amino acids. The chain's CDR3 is CSARSGGDNQPQHF. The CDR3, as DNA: TGCAGTGCTAGATCGGGAGGGGACAATCAGCCCCAGCATTTT.

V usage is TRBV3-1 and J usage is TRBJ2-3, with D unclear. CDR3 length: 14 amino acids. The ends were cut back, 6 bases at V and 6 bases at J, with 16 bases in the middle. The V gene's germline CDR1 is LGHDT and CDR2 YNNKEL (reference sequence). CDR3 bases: TGTGCCAGCAGTAACCGACGATTAGCCGATACGCAGTATTTT. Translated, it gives CASSNRRLADTQYF.

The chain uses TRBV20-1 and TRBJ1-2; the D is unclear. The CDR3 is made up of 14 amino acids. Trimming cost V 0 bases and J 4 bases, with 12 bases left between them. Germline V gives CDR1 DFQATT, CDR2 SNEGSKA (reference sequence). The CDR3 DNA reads TGCAGTGCTAGAGACCCCTCCGGGAGCTATGGCTACACCTTC. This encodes CSARDPSGSYGYTF.

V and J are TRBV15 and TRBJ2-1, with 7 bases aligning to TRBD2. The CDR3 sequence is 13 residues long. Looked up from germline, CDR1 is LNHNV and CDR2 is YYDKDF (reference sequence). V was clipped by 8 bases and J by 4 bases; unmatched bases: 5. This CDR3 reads CATYDGRYNEQFF. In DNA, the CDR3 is TGTGCCACCTACGACGGGAGGTACAATGAGCAGTTCTTC. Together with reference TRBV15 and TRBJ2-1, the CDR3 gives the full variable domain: DAMVIQNPRYQVTQFGKPVTLSCSQTLNHNVMYWYQQKSSQAPKLLFHYYDKDFNNEADTPDNFQSRRPNTSFCFLDIRSPGLGDTAMYLCATYDGRYNEQFFGPGTRLTVL.

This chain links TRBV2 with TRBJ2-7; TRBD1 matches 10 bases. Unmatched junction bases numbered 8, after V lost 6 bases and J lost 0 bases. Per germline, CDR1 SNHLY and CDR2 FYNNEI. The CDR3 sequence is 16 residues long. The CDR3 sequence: CASSEGTGASSYEQYF. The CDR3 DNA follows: TGTGCCAGCAGCGAGGGGACAGGGGCCAGCTCCTACGAGCAGTACTTC.

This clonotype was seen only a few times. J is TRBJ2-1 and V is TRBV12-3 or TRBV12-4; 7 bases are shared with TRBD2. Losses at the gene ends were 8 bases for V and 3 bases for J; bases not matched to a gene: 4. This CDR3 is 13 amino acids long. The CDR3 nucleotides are TGTGCCAGCCGGCGGGGGAGCTACAATGAGCAGTTCTTC. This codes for CASRRGSYNEQFF.

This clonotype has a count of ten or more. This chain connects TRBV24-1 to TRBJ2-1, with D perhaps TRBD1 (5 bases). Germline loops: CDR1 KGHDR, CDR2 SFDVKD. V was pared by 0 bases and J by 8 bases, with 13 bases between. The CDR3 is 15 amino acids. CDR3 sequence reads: CATSDLGSKGHEQFF. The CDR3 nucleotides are TGTGCCACCAGTGATTTGGGCAGCAAGGGGCATGAGCAGTTCTTC.

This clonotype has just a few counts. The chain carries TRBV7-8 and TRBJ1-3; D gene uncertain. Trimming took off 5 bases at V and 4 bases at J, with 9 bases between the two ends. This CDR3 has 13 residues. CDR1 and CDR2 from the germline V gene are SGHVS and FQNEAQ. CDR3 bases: TGTGCCAGCAGCCCCCCTGGAGGAAACACCATATATTTT. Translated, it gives CASSPPGGNTIYF.

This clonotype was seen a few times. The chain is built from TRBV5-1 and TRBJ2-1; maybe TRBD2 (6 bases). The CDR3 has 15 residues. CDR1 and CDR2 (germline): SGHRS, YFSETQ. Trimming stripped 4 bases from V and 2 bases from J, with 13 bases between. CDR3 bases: TGCGCCAGCAGCCCAGGCGCGGGGACCTACAATGAGCAGTTCTTC. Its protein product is CASSPGAGTYNEQFF.

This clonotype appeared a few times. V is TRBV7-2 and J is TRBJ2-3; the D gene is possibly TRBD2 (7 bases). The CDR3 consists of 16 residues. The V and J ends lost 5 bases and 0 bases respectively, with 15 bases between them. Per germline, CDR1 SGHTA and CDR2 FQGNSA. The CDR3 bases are TGTGCCAGCAGCAACGGCGGGGGCCGCAGCACAGATACGCAGTATTTT. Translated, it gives CASSNGGGRSTDTQYF.

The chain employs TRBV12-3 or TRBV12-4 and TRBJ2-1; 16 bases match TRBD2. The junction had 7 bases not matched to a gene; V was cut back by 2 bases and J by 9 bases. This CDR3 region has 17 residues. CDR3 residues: CASSLLGTSGRAAEQFF. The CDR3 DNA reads TGTGCCAGCAGTTTATTGGGGACTAGCGGGAGGGCCGCTGAGCAGTTCTTC.

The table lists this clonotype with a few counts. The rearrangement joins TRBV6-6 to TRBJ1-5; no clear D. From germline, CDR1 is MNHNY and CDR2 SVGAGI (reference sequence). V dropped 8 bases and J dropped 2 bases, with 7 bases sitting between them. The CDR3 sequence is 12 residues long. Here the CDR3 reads CASSRGNQPQHF. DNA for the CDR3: TGTGCCAGCTCGCGAGGCAATCAGCCCCAGCATTTT.

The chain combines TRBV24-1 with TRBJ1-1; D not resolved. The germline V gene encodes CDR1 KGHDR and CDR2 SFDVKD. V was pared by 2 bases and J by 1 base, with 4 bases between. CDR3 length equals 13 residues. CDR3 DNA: TGTGCCACCAGTGATTCCGCGAACACTGAAGCTTTCTTT. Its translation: CATSDSANTEAFF.